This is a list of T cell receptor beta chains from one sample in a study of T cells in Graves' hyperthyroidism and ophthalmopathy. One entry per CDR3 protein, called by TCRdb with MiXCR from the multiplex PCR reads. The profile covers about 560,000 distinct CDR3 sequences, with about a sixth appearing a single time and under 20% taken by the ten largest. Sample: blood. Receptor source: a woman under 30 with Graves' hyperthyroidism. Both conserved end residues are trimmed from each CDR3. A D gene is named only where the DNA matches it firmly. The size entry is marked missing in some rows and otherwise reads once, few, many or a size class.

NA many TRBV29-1 SVEGDTEAF
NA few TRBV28 ASSLFWGTTQGEKYGYT
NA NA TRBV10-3 AISGSQRPSTDTQY
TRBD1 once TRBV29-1 SVEGQGGYEQY
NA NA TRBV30 AWTLESFWYGYT
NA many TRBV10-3 AISESWSGEYNEQF
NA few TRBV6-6 ASSYFGELGYT
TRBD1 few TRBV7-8 ASRPTGGSGANVLT
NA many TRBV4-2 ASSQTRGRQETQY
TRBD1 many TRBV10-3 AISEGQGYNEQF
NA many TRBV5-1 ASSLTGTGNSPLH
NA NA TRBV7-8 ASRDNYNSPLH
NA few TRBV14 ASSQAQNTEAF
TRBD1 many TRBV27 ASSYRGQNYGYT
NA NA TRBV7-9 ASSSEVGLGETQF
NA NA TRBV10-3 AISAGYNSPLH
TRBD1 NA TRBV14 ASSLHAGGNYGYT
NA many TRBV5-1 ASSFPLASRGSYNEQF
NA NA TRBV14 ASSSGIGNTIY
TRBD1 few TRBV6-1 ASSSTGNNQPQH
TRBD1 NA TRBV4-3 ASSQANPGTGIGELF
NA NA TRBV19 ASPIREYEQY
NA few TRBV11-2 ASSSGRRNEKLF
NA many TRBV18 ASSPGTSYEQY
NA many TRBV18 ASSPGFETQY
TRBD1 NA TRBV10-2 ASRDRGAYNEQF
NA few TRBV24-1 ATSSRAPGEQY
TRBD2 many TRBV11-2 ASSLEAGGPNYEQY
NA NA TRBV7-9 ASRSDGPNEKLF
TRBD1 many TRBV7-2 ASSSYRGASYEQY
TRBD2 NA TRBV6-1 ASSSTTRLGLAGVQNEQF
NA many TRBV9 ASSVEGLDTDTQY
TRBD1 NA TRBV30 AWGGWGQGKEKLF
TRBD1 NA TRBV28 ASSPDRGAGDTQY
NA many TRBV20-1 SARDRARVYEQF
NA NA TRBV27 ASSFAGHRRETQY
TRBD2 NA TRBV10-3 AISDRAAGGPVDTQY
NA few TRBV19 ASSMGGTQETQY
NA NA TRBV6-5 ASSYSRRGGPGAIYEQY
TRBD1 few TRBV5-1 ASSIAPRTGYTGELF
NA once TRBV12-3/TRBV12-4 ASSPGTAANTGELF
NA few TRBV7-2 ASSLKRAPTYNEQF
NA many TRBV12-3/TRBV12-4 ASSGRSSYEQY
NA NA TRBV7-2 ASSRRQPGELF
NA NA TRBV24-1 ATSDLTRKGDWYQETQY
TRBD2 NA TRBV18 ASSPVAGDNEQF
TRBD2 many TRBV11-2 ASSRPRAGAVNEQF
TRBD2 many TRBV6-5 ASSYSEILADNEQF
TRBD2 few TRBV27 ASSFVLAGGLGTQY
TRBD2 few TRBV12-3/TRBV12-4 ASSQIAGGYNEQF
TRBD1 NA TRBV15 ATSRKGAAGAF
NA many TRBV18 ASSPGDGYT
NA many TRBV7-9 ASGFWDNTGELF
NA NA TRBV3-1 ASSRGVPGSNQPQH